These 24 T cell receptor beta chains share one sample of origin, sequenced in a study of blood T cell repertoires in COVID-19. Generated by immunoSEQ multiplex PCR, the TCRdb table keeps only in-frame clones and is missing some. The data show some 120,000 clones, around 87% seen once. Sample: peripheral blood. The receptor source for this set is a woman aged 60-75 years with acute or convalescent COVID-19.

This rearrangement joins TRBV7-9 to TRBJ1-4, with 9 bases matching TRBD1. CDR1 is SEHNR, CDR2 FQNEAQ, per germline (reference sequence). The CDR3 covers 16 residues. V gave up 4 bases and J gave up 8 bases; unmatched junction bases: 11. In nucleotides, the CDR3 is TGTGCCAGCAGCTCAAGGGCTGGGACAGGGACCGAAAAACTGTTTTTT. This sequence encodes CASSSRAGTGTEKLFF.

V and J are TRBV4-2 and TRBJ2-1, with 7 bases aligning to TRBD1. With V trimmed by 0 bases and J by 4 bases, 6 bases remained unmatched. The CDR3 consists of 16 residues. Germline V gives CDR1 LGHNA, CDR2 YNFKEQ. CDR3 coding DNA: TGTGCCAGCAGCCAAGATAGAGAGGGGGCTTACAATGAGCAGTTCTTC. Encoded protein: CASSQDREGAYNEQFF.

The V call is TRBV7-9, the J call TRBJ1-2, with D possibly TRBD1 on 5 matching bases. V lost 4 bases, J lost 7 bases, and 13 bases lay in between. The CDR3 totals 13 residues. Per germline, CDR1 SEHNR and CDR2 FQNEAQ (reference sequence). This CDR3 reads CASSSSGSGGYTF. DNA of the CDR3: TGTGCCAGCAGCTCCTCAGGGTCGGGTGGCTACACCTTC.

The chain couples TRBV19 to TRBJ2-6, with TRBD2 matching over 9 bases. Germline V CDR1 and CDR2: LNHDA, SQIVND (reference sequence). This CDR3 has 16 amino acids. With 8 bases clipped from V and 1 base from J, the junction kept 6 bases outside the gene matches. CDR3 protein: CASWDSGRSGANVLTF. The CDR3 region has the DNA TGTGCCAGTTGGGATAGCGGGAGATCTGGGGCCAACGTCCTGACTTTC.

The table lists this clone with a count of one. The chain employs TRBV29-1 and TRBJ2-3, with 7 bases aligning to TRBD2. The germline gives CDR1 SQVTM, CDR2 ANQGSEA. There are 14 residues in the CDR3. The V gene end was trimmed by 7 bases and the J gene end by 4 bases; junction bases not matched to a gene: 11. CDR3 coding DNA: TGCAGCGCTAGCTTTGTTGGGGGGGCAGATACGCAGTATTTT. It encodes CSASFVGGADTQYF.

The rearrangement uses TRBV11-3 and TRBJ2-3; D is perhaps TRBD2 (6 bases). The CDR3 totals 18 residues. The V gene's germline CDR1 is SGHNT and CDR2 YENEEA. Trimming left V 0 bases short and J 0 bases short, with 16 bases between. Here the CDR3 DNA reads TGTGCCAGCAGCTTAGATAGGACGGCGGGGAAAAGCACAGATACGCAGTATTTT. Amino acid sequence: CASSLDRTAGKSTDTQYF.

The chain combines TRBV5-3 with TRBJ1-4, with 10 bases that match TRBD1. TRBV5-3 is noted as an ORF with a role that remains uncertain. The CDR3 consists of 16 residues. With V trimmed by 0 bases and J by 5 bases, 4 bases remained unmatched. The CDR3 DNA sequence: TGTGCCAGAAGCTTGGAAATGGGACAGGGGAATGAAAAACTGTTTTTT. Translating gives CARSLEMGQGNEKLFF.

CDR3 in DNA: TGTGCCAGCAGCTTTCGCTCTGGGGCCAACGTCCTGACTTTC. The encoded protein is CASSFRSGANVLTF. This rearrangement joins TRBV28 to TRBJ2-6, with D hard to call. V lost 6 bases to trimming and J lost 0 bases, with 6 bases between them. From germline, CDR1 is MDHEN and CDR2 SYDVKM. The CDR3 contains 14 residues.

This clone was seen a handful of times. The CDR3 DNA reads as TGTGCCAGCAGTGAAGGGGGCTGGGGCAATCAGCCCCAGCATTTT. It specifies CASSEGGWGNQPQHF. The chain has TRBV6-1 and TRBJ1-5; TRBD1 is a possible D gene (5 bases). The V end lost 1 base, the J end lost 2 bases, and 9 bases lay between the germline ends. Germline CDR1 reads MNHNS; CDR2 reads SASEGT. The CDR3 length is 15 residues.

The rearrangement uses TRBV7-2 and TRBJ2-3, with unresolved D. The germline V gene encodes CDR1 SGHTA and CDR2 FQGNSA. The CDR3 is 12 amino acids. Trimming took 5 bases from V and 4 from J, leaving 7 bases between them. The DNA for the CDR3 is TGTGCCAGCAGCCTAATGTCAGATACGCAGTATTTT. It translates to CASSLMSDTQYF.

The chain couples TRBV5-1 to TRBJ1-1; D is undetermined. Trimming stripped 4 bases from V and 1 base from J, with 17 bases between. This CDR3 region has 16 residues. CDR1 is SGHRS, CDR2 YFSETQ, per germline. This CDR3 reads CASSPLGGGQNTEAFF. The CDR3 DNA reads as TGCGCCAGCAGCCCCCTGGGCGGAGGTCAGAACACTGAAGCTTTCTTT.

This chain connects TRBV7-6 to TRBJ1-4; TRBD1 might be the D (5 bases). This CDR3 is built from 16 residues. Germline CDR1 SGHVS, CDR2 FNYEAQ. The V end lost 4 bases, the J end lost 6 bases, and 18 bases lay between the germline ends. The CDR3 loop is CASSSGLFRPDEKLFF. CDR3 in DNA: TGTGCCAGCAGCTCGGGACTTTTTCGACCCGATGAAAAACTGTTTTTT.

This clone showed up just once. The chain links TRBV19 to TRBJ1-2, with D unclear. Germline-derived CDR1 and CDR2 are LNHDA and SQIVND (reference sequence). Trimming shortened V by 9 bases and J by 6 bases, and 32 bases separated the two germline ends. The CDR3 contains 18 residues. CDR3 sequence (DNA): TGTGCCAGCCTACCATGGAGAGGTTTTCGATGGCAGATCGATGGCTACACCTTC. This gives the protein CASLPWRGFRWQIDGYTF.

The chain employs TRBV28 and TRBJ1-5; TRBD1 matches 8 bases. The CDR3 runs 12 residues. Losses at the gene ends were 3 bases for V and 12 bases for J; bases not matched to a gene: 4. In germline, CDR1 is MDHEN, CDR2 SYDVKM. For the CDR3, the DNA is TGTGCCAGCAGTTTGCAGACAGGGGTCCAGCATTTT. This sequence encodes CASSLQTGVQHF.

Only one count was recorded for this clone. V is TRBV5-4 and J is TRBJ2-3; 7 bases fit TRBD1. Germline CDR1 and CDR2: SGHNT and YYREEE (reference sequence). Trimming took 0 bases from V and 4 from J; bases not matched to a gene: 5. The CDR3 has 15 amino acids. The chain's CDR3 is CASSLGQGEADTQYF. The CDR3 DNA is TGTGCCAGCAGCTTGGGTCAGGGGGAAGCAGATACGCAGTATTTT.

This clone showed up just a few times. This chain links TRBV19 with TRBJ1-2, with 9 bases aligning to TRBD1. Germline V gene lookup returns CDR1 LNHDA and CDR2 SQIVND (reference sequence). The CDR3 sequence is 13 residues long. V lost 7 bases and J lost 5; bases outside the gene matches: 5. The CDR3 sequence: CASTGQGLYGYTF. The CDR3 DNA is TGTGCCAGTACCGGACAGGGGTTGTATGGCTACACCTTC.

The chain recombines TRBV10-3 with TRBJ1-1, with 11 bases matching TRBD1. Germline CDR1 and CDR2: ENHRY and SYGVKD. The CDR3 totals 15 residues. V trimming: 6 bases; J trimming: 4 bases; junction bases outside the gene matches: 7. CDR3 nucleotides: TGTGCCATCAGCGCACCGGGACAGGGGGTCACTGAAGCTTTCTTT. Its translation is CAISAPGQGVTEAFF.

The V call is TRBV5-1, the J call TRBJ2-1, with 8 bases identical to TRBD2. The J segment lost 9 bases and the V segment lost 5 bases, leaving 16 bases of the junction unmatched. The CDR3 contains 16 residues. Germline V gene lookup returns CDR1 SGHRS and CDR2 YFSETQ. CDR3 coding DNA: TGCGCCAGCAGAGTCGACAGCGGGAGCATCGGGGCTGAGCAGTTCTTC. The encoded protein is CASRVDSGSIGAEQFF.

The chain is built from TRBV11-2 and TRBJ2-2; 8 bases match TRBD2. Per germline, CDR1 SGHAT and CDR2 FQNNGV. J gave up 5 bases and V 5 bases, and 13 bases lay outside the gene matches. The CDR3 contains 17 residues. The CDR3 spells CASSKGRSGRGTGELFF. The CDR3 coding sequence is TGTGCCAGCAGCAAGGGGAGGAGCGGGAGAGGGACCGGGGAGCTGTTTTTT.

The chain has TRBV19 and TRBJ2-2; TRBD1 matches at 10 bases. Unmatched junction bases numbered 6, after V lost 2 bases and J lost 6 bases. The CDR3 has 16 residues. CDR1 and CDR2 from the germline V gene are LNHDA and SQIVND (reference sequence). As DNA, the CDR3 is TGTGCCAGTAGTATAAAGACAGGGGGCTCCGCCGGGGAGCTGTTTTTT. The encoded protein is CASSIKTGGSAGELFF. The whole variable domain, filled in from reference TRBV19 and TRBJ2-2, reads DGGITQSPKYLFRKEGQNVTLSCEQNLNHDAMYWYRQDPGQGLRLIYYSQIVNDFQKGDIAEGYSVSREKKESFPLTVTSAQKNPTAFYLCASSIKTGGSAGELFFGEGSRLTVL.

This chain links TRBV2 with TRBJ2-3; 11 bases fit TRBD2. V lost 1 base to trimming and J lost 2 bases; unmatched junction nucleotides: 2. Per the germline V gene, CDR1 is SNHLY and CDR2 is FYNNEI. CDR3 length: 16 amino acids. This CDR3 reads CASSEVGLAVTDTQYF. The CDR3 nucleotides are TGTGCCAGCAGTGAAGTGGGACTAGCGGTCACAGATACGCAGTATTTT.

This sequence joins TRBV28 and TRBJ2-1, with TRBD2 matching 8 bases. Germline V CDR1 and CDR2: MDHEN, SYDVKM. The CDR3 spans 17 residues. The junction had 16 bases not matched to a gene; V was cut back by 8 bases and J by 4 bases. CDR3 in DNA: TGTGCCAGCGTAACAAACCGTCAGGGGACTAGGTACAATGAGCAGTTCTTC. Translation: CASVTNRQGTRYNEQFF.

The chain recombines TRBV20-1 with TRBJ1-3; the D is unclear. V dropped 7 bases and J dropped 0 bases, with 4 bases sitting between them. This CDR3 spans 11 amino acids. Germline CDR1 DFQATT, CDR2 SNEGSKA (reference sequence). In nucleotides, the CDR3 is TGCAGTGTACTCTCTGGAAACACCATATATTTT. This codes for CSVLSGNTIYF.

Worth noting for this clone: The sample carries other DNA sequences with the same CDR3. This chain uses TRBV6-6 with TRBJ2-3, with TRBD1 matching over 7 bases. The CDR3 has 15 amino acids. The ends lost 4 bases at V and 0 bases at J; junction bases unmatched: 4. Per germline, CDR1 MNHNY and CDR2 SVGAGI (reference sequence). The CDR3 bases are TGTGCCAGCAGTTCCGACAGGGCTAGCACAGATACGCAGTATTTT. Translated: CASSSDRASTDTQYF.